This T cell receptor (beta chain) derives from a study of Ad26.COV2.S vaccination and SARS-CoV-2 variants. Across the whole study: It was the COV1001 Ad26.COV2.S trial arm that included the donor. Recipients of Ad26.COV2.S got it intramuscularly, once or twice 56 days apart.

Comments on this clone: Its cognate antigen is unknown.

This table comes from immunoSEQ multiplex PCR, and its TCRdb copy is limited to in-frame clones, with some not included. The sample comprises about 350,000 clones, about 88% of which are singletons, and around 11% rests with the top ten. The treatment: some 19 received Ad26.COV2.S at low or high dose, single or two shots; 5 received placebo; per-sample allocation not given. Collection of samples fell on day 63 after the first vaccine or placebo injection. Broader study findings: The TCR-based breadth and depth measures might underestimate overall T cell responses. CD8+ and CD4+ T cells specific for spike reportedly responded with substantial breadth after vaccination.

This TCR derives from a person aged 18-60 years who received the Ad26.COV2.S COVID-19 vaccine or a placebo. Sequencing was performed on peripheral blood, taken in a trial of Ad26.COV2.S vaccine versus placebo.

CDR3 DNA: TGCGCCAGCAGTGATGGCTTTTATAGCAATCAGCCCCAGCATTTT. It encodes CASSDGFYSNQPQHF. The V and J genes are TRBV10-2 and TRBJ1-5; no definite D call. CDR3 length: 15 residues. The germline V gene encodes CDR1 WSHSY and CDR2 SAAADI. Trimming took 3 bases from V and 0 from J, leaving 9 bases between them.